This T cell receptor (beta chain) was sequenced in a study of blood T cells in healthy people across ages. Comment on this clonotype: Its antigen is unknown.

The second PCR ran about 6 to 11 cycles with a sample-barcoded 5' primer and J-beta primers. In TCRdb, the 5' RACE reads were re-called with MiXCR into one record per CDR3 protein. The sample shows more than 650,000 distinct CDR3 sequences, under 30% of them seen only once. Study results and caveats: Long-lived donors had more naive CD4+ cells and higher diversity than aged donors.

These data were also filed under a second study, of T cells of mothers and their children. That paper adds: Three healthy Caucasian mothers served as donors, and their six children did as well. Thymic selection shapes TCR recombination output similarly in related and unrelated pairs.

Sequenced: blood. The TCR comes from a boy younger than 18 in good health.

The CDR3 sequence is CASSPDPAGYGYTF. As DNA, the CDR3 is TGTGCCAGCAGCCCCGACCCCGCAGGCTATGGCTACACCTTC. This chain uses TRBV5-6 with TRBJ1-2; D is uncertain. The CDR3 is 14 amino acids. The V end was cut by 4 bases, the J end by 4 bases, with 14 bases between. The germline V gene has CDR1 SGHDT and CDR2 YYEEEE.